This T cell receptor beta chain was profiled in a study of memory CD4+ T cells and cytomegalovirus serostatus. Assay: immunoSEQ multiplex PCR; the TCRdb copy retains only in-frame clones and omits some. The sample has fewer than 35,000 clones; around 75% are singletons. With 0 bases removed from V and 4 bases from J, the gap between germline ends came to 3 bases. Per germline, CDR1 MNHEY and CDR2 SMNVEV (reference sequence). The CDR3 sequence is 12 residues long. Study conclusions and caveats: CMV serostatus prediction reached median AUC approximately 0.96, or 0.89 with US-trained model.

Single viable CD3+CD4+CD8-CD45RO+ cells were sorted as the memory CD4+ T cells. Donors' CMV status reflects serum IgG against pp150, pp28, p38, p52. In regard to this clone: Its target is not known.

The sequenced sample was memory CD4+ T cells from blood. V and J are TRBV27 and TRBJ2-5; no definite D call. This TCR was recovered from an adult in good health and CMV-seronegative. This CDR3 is CASSLSGETQYF. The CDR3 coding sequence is TGTGCCAGCAGTTTATCGGGAGAGACCCAGTACTTC.